The source of this T cell receptor beta chain is a study of identical twins. This clonotype showed up many times. What it binds is not known. CDR1 is SGHTA and CDR2 is FQGTGA in the germline V gene. The CDR3 totals 14 residues. Between the trimmed V and J ends, which lost 0 bases and 2 bases, there was a span of 7 bases. Overall study results and limits: Beta out-of-frame sequences showed weaker excess twin sharing. Whereas memory repertoires showed no such difference, abundant cord blood beta clonotypes carried fewer insertions.

One entry per CDR3 protein, called by TCRdb with MiXCR from the 5' RACE reads. Of about 240,000 distinct CDR3 sequences listed, approximately 12% are singletons. These data were also filed under a second study, of yellow fever vaccine responses in identical twins.

The sequence was obtained from a woman between 18 and 30 years old in good health. The chain links TRBV7-3 to TRBJ1-1; the D is unclear. Sequencing was carried out using memory (CD45RO+) T cells sorted from blood. CDR3 sequence reads: CASSLTGPNTEAFF. For the CDR3, the DNA is TGTGCCAGCAGCTTAACAGGACCCAACACTGAAGCTTTCTTT.